The 10 T cell receptor beta chains presented below share a single source sample, sequenced in a study of T cell responses to AZD1222 COVID-19 vaccine. Using immunoSEQ multiplex PCR, the repertoire was profiled, and TCRdb retains in-frame clones only, with some absent. The sample records some 72,000 clones, about 91% being singletons. Source: peripheral blood, taken on day 0 of MenACWY control vaccination. These TCRs come from an adult in good health.

In its sample, this clone was seen once. The chain uses TRBV27 and TRBJ1-6, with D unresolved. CDR1 and CDR2 from the germline V gene are MNHEY and SMNVEV (reference sequence). Deletions cut 5 bases from V and 6 bases from J, with 14 bases between. There are 15 residues in the CDR3. The CDR3 sequence is CASSVREATNSPLHF. In nucleotides, the CDR3 is TGTGCCAGCAGTGTCCGGGAGGCGACTAATTCACCCCTCCACTTT.

V gene TRBV5-8 combines with J gene TRBJ2-7; D is possibly TRBD1 (6 bases). The CDR3 consists of 15 residues. Trimming left V 5 bases short and J 6 bases short, with 21 bases between. Germline V CDR1 and CDR2: SGHTS, YDEGEE. Here the CDR3 reads CASRLGAGRGPEQYF. CDR3 in DNA: TGTGCCAGCAGGCTGGGGGCAGGGCGCGGTCCCGAGCAGTACTTC.

This clone was seen once. The J gene is TRBJ1-1, the V gene TRBV5-1; D is ambiguous. The CDR3 length is 13 residues. The V gene lost 3 bases and the J gene lost 1 base, with 7 bases spanning the gap. Germline V CDR1 and CDR2: SGHRS, YFSETQ. CDR3 in DNA: TGCGCCAGCAGCTCTCAAACGAACACTGAAGCTTTCTTT. It encodes CASSSQTNTEAFF.

The rearrangement uses TRBV19 and TRBJ2-7; possibly TRBD1 for D (5 bases). Germline-derived CDR1 and CDR2 are LNHDA and SQIVND (reference sequence). The CDR3 consists of 14 residues. V lost 7 bases and J 0 bases, leaving 13 bases between the germline ends. In DNA, the CDR3 is TGTGCCAGTATGGGCAGGGTCGGCTCCTACGAGCAGTACTTC. It yields the protein CASMGRVGSYEQYF.

The V gene is TRBV18, the J gene TRBJ1-6; D perhaps matches TRBD1 (5 bases). V lost 6 bases and J lost 0, with 18 bases in between. This CDR3 contains 18 residues. Germline V gene sequence: CDR1 KGHSH, CDR2 LQKENI. The CDR3 here is CASSPLGLSLSYNSPLHF. Written as DNA, the CDR3 is TGTGCCAGCTCGCCTTTGGGACTTTCGCTCTCCTATAATTCACCCCTCCACTTT.

V gene TRBV3-1 (or the pseudogene TRBV3-2) combines with J gene TRBJ1-4; D unresolved. This CDR3 has 15 residues. Germline V gene sequence: CDR1 LGHDT, CDR2 YNNKEL (reference sequence). Deletions cut 4 bases from V and 0 bases from J, with 9 bases between. CDR3 bases: TGTGCCAGCAGCCGACGGACCCCAACTAATGAAAAACTGTTTTTT. Protein sequence: CASSRRTPTNEKLFF.

This rearrangement joins TRBV27 to TRBJ2-1; 7 bases are shared with TRBD1. Per germline, CDR1 MNHEY and CDR2 SMNVEV (reference sequence). Losses at the gene ends were 5 bases for V and 6 bases for J; bases not matched to a gene: 10. The CDR3 is 15 residues long. The CDR3 protein is CASSRPAYRGNEQFF. DNA for the CDR3: TGTGCCAGCAGTCGACCCGCGTACAGGGGCAATGAGCAGTTCTTC.

The chain is built from TRBV15 and TRBJ1-1; the D gene is possibly TRBD1 (5 bases). In germline, CDR1 is LNHNV, CDR2 YYDKDF (reference sequence). Trimming took off 8 bases at V and 1 base at J, with 11 bases between the two ends. The CDR3 contains 13 residues. The CDR3 loop is CATAVGGNTEAFF. The CDR3 DNA reads TGTGCCACCGCGGTTGGGGGGAACACTGAAGCTTTCTTT.

J is TRBJ2-3 and V is TRBV4-3; TRBD1 aligns across 10 bases. Germline CDR1 is LGHNA and CDR2 is YSLEER. This CDR3 spans 18 amino acids. With V trimmed by 5 bases and J by 1 base, 12 bases remained unmatched. The CDR3 loop reads CASSLKIDRGQGTDTQYF. The DNA for the CDR3 is TGCGCCAGCAGCTTAAAGATCGACAGGGGGCAGGGCACAGATACGCAGTATTTT.

The genes are TRBV29-1 and TRBJ2-3; tentatively, D is TRBD1 (6 bases). Trimming took 6 bases from V and 4 from J, leaving 11 bases between them. The CDR3 is 12 amino acids. CDR1 SQVTM and CDR2 ANQGSEA come from the germline V gene. The CDR3 sequence is CSVRTASDTQYF. The CDR3 region has the DNA TGCAGCGTGCGGACAGCATCAGATACGCAGTATTTT.